The 23 T cell receptor beta chains in this list originate from one sample, sequenced in a study of radiation and T cells in renal cell carcinoma. TCRdb keeps only in-frame clones here, not all; method: immunoSEQ multiplex PCR. The sample carries roughly 92,000 clones, approximately 80% recorded once. The sample's time point: blood 4 weeks post-SBRT, at nephrectomy. Treatment here: 15 Gy SBRT to primary tumor, nephrectomy 4 weeks later. The sequencing used blood, collected from a patient whose treatment included radiotherapy and nephrectomy. Every receptor here comes from a man in his fifties or sixties with renal cell carcinoma.

The chain employs TRBV30 and TRBJ2-1; 7 bases line up with TRBD2. The CDR3 contains 14 residues. Looked up from germline, CDR1 is GTSNPN and CDR2 is SVGIG (reference sequence). The junction had 5 bases not matched to a gene; V was cut back by 3 bases and J by 3 bases. The CDR3 sequence is CAWRRWEGYNEQFF. CDR3 sequence (DNA): TGTGCCTGGAGGAGGTGGGAGGGCTACAATGAGCAGTTCTTC.

The chain carries TRBV7-8 and TRBJ2-3; D not certain. V was clipped by 5 bases and J by 4 bases, with 16 bases between them. CDR3 length: 15 residues. CDR1 SGHVS and CDR2 FQNEAQ come from the germline V gene. The CDR3 here is CASSPSGAFPDTQYF. CDR3 DNA sequence: TGTGCCAGCAGCCCCTCTGGAGCTTTTCCAGATACGCAGTATTTT.

The chain recombines TRBV5-4 with TRBJ2-7; the D is unclear. Germline V CDR1 and CDR2: SGHNT, YYREEE (reference sequence). With 4 bases removed from V and 0 bases from J, the gap between germline ends came to 8 bases. The CDR3 has 13 amino acids. CDR3 sequence: CASSPTSSYEQYF. In DNA form, the CDR3 reads TGTGCCAGCAGCCCCACAAGCTCCTACGAGCAGTACTTC.

This clone has a handful of counts. The J gene is TRBJ2-1, the V gene TRBV30, with 8 nucleotides matching TRBD2. The CDR3 is 15 amino acids. The ends lost 0 bases at V and 4 bases at J; junction bases unmatched: 5. Per the germline V gene, CDR1 is GTSNPN and CDR2 is SVGIG (reference sequence). The CDR3 region is CAWSVSASGYNEQFF. CDR3 DNA sequence: TGTGCCTGGAGTGTATCGGCTAGCGGGTACAATGAGCAGTTCTTC.

The chain links TRBV30 to TRBJ1-4, with D possibly matching TRBD1 (5 bases). The V and J ends lost 8 bases and 10 bases respectively, with 17 bases between them. This CDR3 spans 12 amino acids. Germline V gene sequence: CDR1 GTSNPN, CDR2 SVGIG (reference sequence). The CDR3 region has the DNA TGTGCCGGGACCTACGGGGGGAGAAAACTGTTTTTT. Protein sequence: CAGTYGGRKLFF.

V usage is TRBV10-1 and J usage is TRBJ2-5, with D possibly TRBD1 on 7 matching bases. There are 15 residues in the CDR3. Germline values: CDR1 WNHNN, CDR2 SYGVQD (reference sequence). V was trimmed by 0 bases and J by 5 bases, leaving 13 bases between them. For the CDR3, the DNA is TGCGCCAGCAGTGAGTCGCAGGGGGGCCGGGAGACCCAGTACTTC. Amino acids: CASSESQGGRETQYF.

The rearrangement joins TRBV28 to TRBJ2-7; D tentatively reads TRBD1 or TRBD2 (5 bases each). Trimming took off 3 bases at V and 7 bases at J, with 16 bases between the two ends. The CDR3 has 14 amino acids. The V gene's germline CDR1 is MDHEN and CDR2 SYDVKM. The CDR3 DNA reads TGTGCCAGCAGTTTTCCCGGGACCACGGTAGAGCAGTACTTC. Its translation: CASSFPGTTVEQYF.

V usage is TRBV10-1 and J usage is TRBJ2-5; D is tentatively TRBD1 or TRBD2 (7 bases each). CDR1 WNHNN and CDR2 SYGVQD come from the germline V gene (reference sequence). V was trimmed by 3 bases and J by 5 bases, leaving 19 bases between them. This CDR3 is built from 16 residues. Here the CDR3 DNA reads TGCGCCAGCAGTGATTTCCCGACAGGGAGGGTTGAGACCCAGTACTTC. This sequence encodes CASSDFPTGRVETQYF.

The chain is built from TRBV19 and TRBJ2-7, with 8 bases fitting TRBD1. CDR3 length equals 14 residues. V shed 4 bases, J shed 5 bases, and the junction held 7 bases outside the gene matches. Looked up from germline, CDR1 is LNHDA and CDR2 is SQIVND (reference sequence). The DNA for the CDR3 is TGTGCCAGTAGTACGACAGGGGACGGGGACGAGCAGTACTTC. The encoded protein is CASSTTGDGDEQYF.

The J gene is TRBJ1-3, the V gene TRBV5-1; TRBD1 is a possible D gene (5 bases). Germline lookup yields CDR1 SGHRS and CDR2 YFSETQ. The CDR3 runs to 16 residues. V gave up 4 bases and J gave up 4 bases, with 18 bases separating them. The CDR3 coding sequence is TGCGCCAGCAGCCTGGGGAGCGACAGTCTCGGAAACACCATATATTTT. Its protein is CASSLGSDSLGNTIYF.

The table lists this clone with a count of one. The rearrangement joins TRBV9 to TRBJ2-3, with D perhaps given as TRBD1 or TRBD2 (5 bases each). In germline, CDR1 is SGDLS, CDR2 YYNGEE. The V end lost 4 bases, the J end lost 2 bases, and 8 bases lay between the germline ends. CDR3 length: 13 residues. The CDR3: CASSPGHTDTQYF. CDR3 nucleotides: TGTGCCAGCAGCCCGGGGCACACAGATACGCAGTATTTT.

The chain joins TRBV7-2 to TRBJ1-2, with 7 nucleotides matching TRBD1. This CDR3 comprises 13 residues. CDR1 and CDR2 from the germline V gene are SGHTA and FQGNSA. The junction had 3 bases not matched to a gene; V was cut back by 5 bases and J by 3 bases. For the CDR3, the DNA is TGTGCCAGCAGCGTCGACAGGGACTATGGCTACACCTTC. It yields the protein CASSVDRDYGYTF.

The V call is TRBV10-3, the J call TRBJ2-3, with 9 bases matching TRBD2. CDR3 length: 15 amino acids. With 11 bases clipped from V and 1 base from J, the junction kept 10 bases outside the gene matches. From germline, CDR1 is ENHRY and CDR2 SYGVKD. This CDR3 is CASRGVAGGTDTQYF. The CDR3 coding sequence is TGTGCCTCCAGGGGGGTAGCGGGGGGCACAGATACGCAGTATTTT.

The CDR3, as DNA: TGCAGTGCTACGCCTAGCTATGGCTACACCTTC. Translation gives CSATPSYGYTF. The rearrangement joins TRBV20-1 to TRBJ1-2; D is undetermined. This CDR3 region has 11 residues. V was pared by 4 bases and J by 4 bases, with 7 bases between. Germline V gene lookup returns CDR1 DFQATT and CDR2 SNEGSKA (reference sequence).

The genes are TRBV27 and TRBJ1-1; D is perhaps TRBD1 (6 bases). V lost 6 bases and J 7 bases, leaving 18 bases between the germline ends. Germline CDR1 and CDR2: MNHEY and SMNVEV (reference sequence). This CDR3 is built from 14 residues. CDR3 bases: TGTGCCAGCAGGATCTTCCTAGGACAGAGTGAAGCTTTCTTT. It is translated as CASRIFLGQSEAFF.

The chain carries TRBV4-3 and TRBJ2-3; D may be TRBD2 (6 bases). V lost 0 bases and J 1 base, leaving 11 bases between the germline ends. The CDR3 covers 16 residues. Looked up from germline, CDR1 is LGHNA and CDR2 is YSLEER. CDR3 bases: TGCGCCAGCAGCCAAGATGGGGGGTTGGGCACAGATACGCAGTATTTT. Its translation: CASSQDGGLGTDTQYF.

The chain uses TRBV10-2 and TRBJ2-5; TRBD1 is a possible D gene (6 bases). Germline CDR1 reads WSHSY; CDR2 reads SAAADI. The CDR3 extends over 14 amino acids. V was cut by 7 bases and J by 0 bases, with 12 bases left in between. CDR3: CASNLRDNQETQYF. CDR3 DNA sequence: TGCGCCAGCAATCTTCGGGACAACCAAGAGACCCAGTACTTC.

The chain carries TRBV5-1 and TRBJ2-3; no clear D. Germline assignment: CDR1 SGHRS and CDR2 YFSETQ. This CDR3 region has 11 residues. V lost 3 bases, J lost 2 bases, and 1 base lay in between. The CDR3 reads CASSYTDTQYF. The CDR3 DNA is TGCGCCAGCAGCTACACAGATACGCAGTATTTT. Filled out from reference TRBV5-1 and TRBJ2-3, the complete variable domain reads KAGVTQTPRYLIKTRGQQVTLSCSPISGHRSVSWYQQTPGQGLQFLFEYFSETQRNKGNFPGRFSGRQFSNSRSEMNVSTLELGDSALYLCASSYTDTQYFGPGTRLTVL.

The J gene is TRBJ2-1, the V gene TRBV6-1; D remains ambiguous. Trimming took off 10 bases at V and 6 bases at J, with 10 bases between the two ends. This CDR3 spans 11 amino acids. Germline values: CDR1 MNHNS, CDR2 SASEGT. The CDR3 sequence: CATLDLNEQFF. Written as DNA, the CDR3 is TGTGCCACCTTAGACCTCAATGAGCAGTTCTTC.

This clone is a singleton in its sample. This sequence joins TRBV18 and TRBJ2-5, with 11 bases fitting TRBD2. The DNA matches TRBJ2-7 better at its end, which makes the J call doubtful. CDR3 length equals 16 residues. In germline, CDR1 is KGHSH, CDR2 LQKENI. Here the CDR3 DNA reads TGTGCCAGCTCACCCAACGCGGGGCTAGCGGGAGGCGAGCAGTACTTC. This sequence encodes CASSPNAGLAGGEQYF.

The J gene is TRBJ2-2, the V gene TRBV4-1; 16 bases are a match to TRBD2. The CDR3 has 22 residues. CDR1 is MGHRA and CDR2 is YSYEKL in the germline V gene. After removal of 2 bases from V and 5 bases from J, the junction contained 17 bases not matched to a gene. The CDR3 loop reads CASSQSGVRPGLAGGRTGELFF. The CDR3 region has the DNA TGCGCCAGCAGCCAATCCGGTGTCCGTCCGGGACTAGCGGGAGGGCGTACCGGGGAGCTGTTTTTT.

The chain links TRBV4-3 to TRBJ2-1, with 7 bases aligning to TRBD2. V trimming: 5 bases; J trimming: 3 bases; junction bases outside the gene matches: 13. The germline CDR1 and CDR2 sequences are LGHNA and YSLEER. The CDR3 runs to 17 residues. The CDR3, as DNA: TGCGCCAGCAGCACCCGACTAGCCGCGATAAACTACAATGAGCAGTTCTTC. This translates into CASSTRLAAINYNEQFF.

J is TRBJ2-3 and V is TRBV9; D is perhaps TRBD1 (6 bases). The germline V and J ends were trimmed by 0 bases and 5 bases, with 16 bases remaining between them. Germline V gene data show CDR1 as SGDLS and CDR2 as YYNGEE. The CDR3 loop spans 16 amino acids. The CDR3 here is CASSVAWSAGEDTQYF. The CDR3 coding sequence is TGTGCCAGCAGCGTAGCTTGGTCTGCAGGGGAAGATACGCAGTATTTT.